This TCR beta chain was recovered during a study of blood T cell repertoires in COVID-19. For the study at large: The United States, Italy and Spain were the sources of the acute and convalescent COVID-19 samples. T cells, B-cell-depleted T cells, or PBMCs supplied cDNA or gDNA.

There are 14 residues in the CDR3. Germline V gene data show CDR1 as SEHNR and CDR2 as FQNEAQ (reference sequence). V dropped 5 bases and J dropped 2; count of bases not matched to a gene: 3. Original analysis: It was from reference gene primer amplification that nucleated cell counts were estimated. Assay: immunoSEQ multiplex PCR; the TCRdb copy retains only in-frame clones and omits some. V and J calls and clone size are those listed in that table; D and trimming were worked out from the DNA. The table records 190,000 or so clones, about 87% of them present only once. The V call is TRBV7-9, the J call TRBJ2-7; 10 bases map to TRBD2. The sample was peripheral blood. The clonotype comes from a woman aged 25-40 years with acute or convalescent COVID-19. CDR3 in DNA: TGTGCCAGCAGCAATAGCGGGGGGACCTACGAGCAGTACTTC. The encoded protein is CASSNSGGTYEQYF.